Below, 16 T cell receptor beta chains from the same sample are listed, as sequenced in a study of blood T cell repertoires in COVID-19. Profiled with immunoSEQ multiplex PCR; TCRdb holds only in-frame clones, not every one. The sample yields some 250,000 clones, roughly nine tenths seen once. The sample taken for sequencing was PBMCs or T cells enriched from blood (not recorded which). Receptor source: a human donor in a cohort exposed to, infected with or recovered from COVID-19 (not recorded which). The donor label of this sample is uncertain.

The chain recombines TRBV6-4 with TRBJ2-2; a possible D gene is TRBD2 (6 bases). This CDR3 comprises 15 residues. The V and J ends lost 0 bases and 1 base respectively, with 6 bases between them. CDR1 is MRHNA, CDR2 SNTAGT, per germline. CDR3 DNA: TGTGCCAGCAGTGACTCGGGGGGGAACACCGGGGAGCTGTTTTTT. It translates to CASSDSGGNTGELFF.

V is TRBV13 and J is TRBJ1-1, with unresolved D. Germline assignment: CDR1 PRHDT and CDR2 FYEKMQ (reference sequence). This CDR3 region has 13 residues. Trimming left V 0 bases short and J 10 bases short, with 12 bases between. CDR3 residues: CASSLGFQDSAFF. The CDR3 DNA reads TGTGCCAGCAGCTTAGGGTTTCAGGATTCAGCTTTCTTT.

The chain is built from TRBV6-4 and TRBJ1-1; maybe TRBD1 (5 bases). CDR3 length: 14 amino acids. Per the germline V gene, CDR1 is MRHNA and CDR2 is SNTAGT. Trimming pared 6 bases from V and 1 base from J, leaving 12 bases between. CDR3 in amino acids: CASRGGLRNTEAFF. The CDR3 region has the DNA TGTGCCAGCAGGGGGGGACTTAGGAACACTGAAGCTTTCTTT.

The chain carries TRBV7-3 and TRBJ2-3; TRBD1 matches 12 bases. Trimming removed 7 bases from V and 6 bases from J; junction bases left unmatched: 5. The CDR3 has 14 amino acids. Germline lookup yields CDR1 SGHTA and CDR2 FQGTGA. CDR3 protein: CASNPGQGADTQYF. The CDR3 bases are TGTGCCAGCAACCCGGGACAGGGGGCGGATACGCAGTATTTT.

V is TRBV7-9 and J is TRBJ1-2; D uncertain. Germline V gene data show CDR1 as SEHNR and CDR2 as FQNEAQ (reference sequence). There are 15 residues in the CDR3. V lost 5 bases, J lost 8 bases, and 21 bases lay in between. The CDR3 DNA reads TGTGCCAGCAGCGGGGAGGCCGGTTCGCTATCGGGCTACACCTTC. Translation gives CASSGEAGSLSGYTF.

The chain recombines TRBV19 with TRBJ2-5; 7 bases fit TRBD1. Germline trimming cut 6 bases from V and 1 base from J; bases unmatched to any gene: 11. The CDR3 runs to 16 residues. CDR1 LNHDA and CDR2 SQIVND come from the germline V gene (reference sequence). The CDR3 loop is CASSSPGQTFQETQYF. CDR3 bases: TGTGCCAGTAGCTCGCCGGGACAGACATTCCAAGAGACCCAGTACTTC.

This clone came up once. This chain uses TRBV28 with TRBJ1-1; maybe TRBD1 (5 bases). This CDR3 has 15 amino acids. Germline CDR1 MDHEN, CDR2 SYDVKM. The germline V and J ends were trimmed by 5 bases and 1 base, with 14 bases remaining between them. The CDR3 nucleotides are TGTGCCAGCAGTCTAAGCGGGGCGCCGAACACTGAAGCTTTCTTT. This codes for CASSLSGAPNTEAFF.

The rearrangement joins TRBV4-3 to TRBJ1-6, with D possibly TRBD1 on 5 matching bases. V gave up 1 base and J gave up 10 bases, with 8 bases separating them. Per the germline V gene, CDR1 is LGHNA and CDR2 is YSLEER. The CDR3 runs 13 residues. The CDR3 nucleotides are TGCGCCAGCAGCCAAGGGACAAGGTCACCCCTCCACTTT. It encodes CASSQGTRSPLHF.

The CDR3 sequence is CATSRPRTAGNTIYF. CDR3 DNA: TGTGCCACCAGCAGACCTCGGACAGCTGGAAACACCATATATTTT. The V and J genes are TRBV15 and TRBJ1-3; a weak D match, TRBD1 (6 bases). Germline CDR1 and CDR2: LNHNV and YYDKDF (reference sequence). CDR3 length: 15 amino acids. Deletions cut 2 bases from V and 2 bases from J, with 10 bases between.

The chain uses TRBV9 and TRBJ1-2; the D is unclear. V was cut by 3 bases and J by 3 bases, with 3 bases left in between. Germline V gives CDR1 SGDLS, CDR2 YYNGEE. This CDR3 region has 11 residues. CDR3 protein: CASSAYYGYTF. In DNA form, the CDR3 reads TGTGCCAGCAGCGCCTACTATGGCTACACCTTC.

The chain has TRBV3-1 (or the pseudogene TRBV3-2) and TRBJ1-1; no clear D gene. Germline V lookup: CDR1 LGHDT, CDR2 YNNKEL (reference sequence). Trimming cost V 4 bases and J 7 bases, with 16 bases left between them. The CDR3 spans 14 residues. The CDR3 loop is CASSRGGGSYEAFF. In DNA form, the CDR3 reads TGTGCCAGCAGCCGAGGCGGAGGCAGTTATGAAGCTTTCTTT.

The genes are TRBV9 and TRBJ2-5; 9 nucleotides agree with TRBD2. Trimming at V came to 4 bases and at J to 2 bases, leaving 12 bases not matched to a gene. Germline CDR1 and CDR2: SGDLS and YYNGEE. The CDR3 contains 17 residues. CDR3 DNA: TGTGCCAGCAGCCCAATAGGAAGCGGGGGGACTCAAGAGACCCAGTACTTC. As protein: CASSPIGSGGTQETQYF.

The rearrangement joins TRBV9 to TRBJ1-1; 11 positions match TRBD1. This CDR3 is 16 amino acids long. Germline CDR1 SGDLS, CDR2 YYNGEE. The trim removed 4 bases at V and 3 bases at J, leaving 8 bases unmatched. CDR3 DNA: TGTGCCAGCAGCCCACGGACAGGGGGCGTCGACACTGAAGCTTTCTTT. Its translation: CASSPRTGGVDTEAFF.

This clone was recorded a few times. The chain is built from TRBV29-1 and TRBJ1-2, with a possible D match to TRBD1 (6 bases). This CDR3 spans 11 amino acids. Trimming pared 7 bases from V and 6 bases from J, leaving 12 bases between. Germline loops: CDR1 SQVTM, CDR2 ANQGSEA. CDR3 region: CSAGQSDGYTF. In DNA, the CDR3 is TGCAGCGCCGGACAGTCTGATGGCTACACCTTC.

J is TRBJ2-1 and V is TRBV7-3; 8 nucleotides agree with TRBD1. V gave up 3 bases and J gave up 8 bases; unmatched junction bases: 6. CDR1 is SGHTA, CDR2 FQGTGA, per germline. The CDR3 length is 14 residues. CDR3 nucleotide sequence: TGTGCCAGCAGCTTCTCAGGGGGCTTGGATGAGCAGTTCTTC. Its translation is CASSFSGGLDEQFF.

CDR3 nucleotide sequence: TGCGCCAGCAGCTGGGGGTGGGACAGGGGAAAATACGAGCAGTACTTC. As protein: CASSWGWDRGKYEQYF. The chain combines TRBV5-1 with TRBJ2-7, with 10 bases identical to TRBD1. V lost 3 bases, J lost 4 bases, and 10 bases stayed unmatched. Looked up from germline, CDR1 is SGHRS and CDR2 is YFSETQ. The CDR3 contains 16 residues.